This entry lists 21 T cell receptor beta chains sequenced from one sample in a study of T-cell reconstitution after alpha-beta-depleted transplantation in children. Preparation of the TCRbeta library involved a method that used unique molecular identifiers. TCRdb re-called the PCR reads with MiXCR, one entry per CDR3 protein. Of fewer than 750,000 distinct CDR3 sequences detected, approximately 30% appear once; the ten largest clones hold approximately 33%. Sequences were derived from PBMCs, sampled before TCRalphabeta/CD19-depleted stem cell transplant. Every receptor here comes from a boy less than two years old with Wiskott-Aldrich syndrome, due to receive a stem cell transplant.

The chain recombines TRBV28 with TRBJ2-5; TRBD2 matches 9 bases. Germline trimming cut 3 bases from V and 5 bases from J; bases unmatched to any gene: 10. Germline-derived CDR1 and CDR2 are MDHEN and SYDVKM. The CDR3 consists of 16 residues. The CDR3 nucleotides read TGTGCCAGCAGTTTTACCCTAGCGGGGAATTTGGAGACCCAGTACTTC. Translation: CASSFTLAGNLETQYF.

This chain joins TRBV3-1 and TRBJ2-7; D might be TRBD1 (7 bases). The germline CDR1 and CDR2 sequences are LGHDT and YNNKEL (reference sequence). Trimming removed 4 bases from V and 2 bases from J, with 15 bases in between. The CDR3 has 15 residues. CDR3 region: CASSRTTGRTYEQYF. CDR3 nucleotides: TGTGCCAGCAGCCGAACGACAGGGAGGACCTACGAGCAGTACTTC.

This clonotype has a handful of counts. This chain links TRBV5-1 with TRBJ2-1; TRBD2 agrees at 7 bases. The CDR3 extends over 17 amino acids. Germline CDR1 reads SGHRS; CDR2 reads YFSETQ. The trim removed 0 bases at V and 3 bases at J, leaving 9 bases unmatched. CDR3 nucleotide sequence: TGCGCCAGCAGCTTGGCAGGTCCTAGCGGATTCTACAATGAGCAGTTCTTC. Translation: CASSLAGPSGFYNEQFF.

V usage is TRBV6-2 or TRBV6-3 and J usage is TRBJ2-3; 7 nucleotides agree with TRBD2. The V segment lost 2 bases and the J segment 4 bases; nucleotides outside the gene matches: 9. The CDR3 has 16 residues. Germline V lookup: CDR1 MNHEY, CDR2 SVGEGT. CDR3 in amino acids: CASSYRGRAPPDTQYF. The CDR3 DNA reads TGTGCCAGCAGTTACCGGGGGAGGGCCCCCCCAGATACGCAGTATTTT.

At least ten counts were recorded for this clonotype. The chain carries TRBV18 and TRBJ1-1, with D hard to call. CDR1 and CDR2 (germline): KGHSH, LQKENI. The CDR3 length is 14 residues. Trimming stripped 5 bases from V and 1 base from J, with 11 bases between. CDR3 residues: CASSFTTGNTEAFF. The CDR3 DNA reads TGTGCCAGCTCATTTACGACGGGGAACACTGAAGCTTTCTTT. The full variable domain, rest sourced from reference TRBV18 and TRBJ1-1, is NAGVMQNPRHLVRRRGQEARLRCSPMKGHSHVYWYRQLPEEGLKFMVYLQKENIIDESGMPKERFSAEFPKEGPSILRIQQVVRGDSAAYFCASSFTTGNTEAFFGQGTRLTVV.

This clonotype has a handful of counts. This chain joins TRBV6-5 and TRBJ2-5; 13 bases line up with TRBD2. In germline, CDR1 is MNHEY, CDR2 SVGAGI. The CDR3 sequence is 18 residues long. The J segment lost 1 base and the V segment lost 1 base, leaving 6 bases of the junction unmatched. CDR3 sequence (DNA): TGTGCCAGCAGTTACTTCCTCGGACTAGCGGGAGCCCAAGAGACCCAGTACTTC. Its translation: CASSYFLGLAGAQETQYF.

This chain connects TRBV29-1 to TRBJ2-1; 8 nucleotides agree with TRBD2. Germline CDR1 SQVTM, CDR2 ANQGSEA. This CDR3 is 16 amino acids long. V was clipped by 4 bases and J by 4 bases; unmatched bases: 12. CDR3 DNA: TGCAGCGTTGTTGCAGGGTCTAGCGGGCTATACAATGAGCAGTTCTTC. This translates into CSVVAGSSGLYNEQFF.

This clonotype was picked up a small number of times. This chain joins TRBV10-3 and TRBJ2-5; D ambiguous. Germline V gene data show CDR1 as ENHRY and CDR2 as SYGVKD. V lost 3 bases and J 3 bases, leaving 2 bases between the germline ends. The CDR3 runs to 11 residues. CDR3: CAISDKETQYF. In DNA form, the CDR3 reads TGTGCCATCAGTGATAAAGAGACCCAGTACTTC.

This clonotype was observed a few times. The chain recombines TRBV12-3 or TRBV12-4 with TRBJ2-1; possibly TRBD1 for D (5 bases). CDR3 length: 12 amino acids. V was shortened by 7 bases and J by 6 bases, with 10 bases between the two germline ends. The DNA for the CDR3 is TGTGCCAGCACTAAGGACATCAATGAGCAGTTCTTC. Its protein is CASTKDINEQFF.

This clonotype was seen a few times. V is TRBV6-5 and J is TRBJ2-1, with D perhaps matching TRBD2 (6 bases). From germline, CDR1 is MNHEY and CDR2 SVGAGI. The V and J ends lost 4 bases and 9 bases respectively, with 16 bases between them. There are 14 residues in the CDR3. The CDR3 coding sequence is TGTGCCAGCAGTTCTTTCGGGAGTAAGGGTGAGCAGTTCTTC. Protein product: CASSSFGSKGEQFF.

There are a few counts of this clonotype. The chain uses TRBV11-2 and TRBJ1-1, with D possibly being TRBD1 (5 bases). Germline CDR1 and CDR2: SGHAT and FQNNGV. The length of the CDR3 is 15 residues. V was clipped by 5 bases and J by 0 bases, with 13 bases between them. CDR3 bases: TGTGCCAGCAGCCCTCAACGGGGGATGAACACTGAAGCTTTCTTT. This gives the protein CASSPQRGMNTEAFF.

This chain joins TRBV30 and TRBJ1-1; 11 bases align to TRBD1. J lost 5 bases, V lost 4 bases, and 9 bases had no gene match. This CDR3 is built from 15 residues. Germline V gene lookup returns CDR1 GTSNPN and CDR2 SVGIG (reference sequence). The CDR3 DNA reads as TGTGCCTGGAACCCGGGACAGGGGGGTCGGACTGAAGCTTTCTTT. Its translation: CAWNPGQGGRTEAFF.

In its sample, this clonotype was seen many times. The chain employs TRBV2 and TRBJ2-5; TRBD1 aligns across 9 bases. With 1 base clipped from V and 5 bases from J, the junction kept 2 bases outside the gene matches. This CDR3 has 14 residues. CDR1 is SNHLY and CDR2 is FYNNEI in the germline V gene. The CDR3 spells CASSEVDRGETQYF. CDR3 nucleotide sequence: TGTGCCAGCAGTGAAGTAGACAGGGGGGAGACCCAGTACTTC.

This clonotype showed up just a few times. The chain joins TRBV13 to TRBJ2-1; the D gene is possibly TRBD2 (5 bases). The germline CDR1 and CDR2 sequences are PRHDT and FYEKMQ (reference sequence). V lost 4 bases and J 4 bases, leaving 14 bases between the germline ends. There are 15 residues in the CDR3. For the CDR3, the DNA is TGTGCCAGCAGCTCCGGGATAGCCACGTACAATGAGCAGTTCTTC. Translation gives CASSSGIATYNEQFF.

The rearrangement joins TRBV29-1 to TRBJ2-1; 7 positions agree with TRBD1. The ends lost 6 bases at V and 9 bases at J; junction bases unmatched: 5. CDR1 is SQVTM and CDR2 is ANQGSEA in the germline V gene. The CDR3 runs 11 residues. The CDR3 sequence: CSVHRGAEQFF. The CDR3 DNA reads as TGCAGCGTCCACAGGGGAGCTGAGCAGTTCTTC.

This clonotype was counted at least ten times. This chain connects TRBV7-2 to TRBJ1-2, with 7 bases identical to TRBD1. Per germline, CDR1 SGHTA and CDR2 FQGNSA. V lost 5 bases, J lost 4 bases, and 4 bases stayed unmatched. The CDR3 has 13 residues. CDR3 nucleotides: TGTGCCAGCAGCCCGGACAGGTCCTATGGCTACACCTTC. It codes for CASSPDRSYGYTF.

V gene TRBV5-4 combines with J gene TRBJ2-1; D may be TRBD2 (6 bases). This CDR3 comprises 15 residues. Germline CDR1 SGHNT, CDR2 YYREEE (reference sequence). Trimming removed 5 bases from V and 0 bases from J, with 12 bases in between. CDR3 loop: CASRWWGDSYNEQFF. CDR3 bases: TGTGCCAGCAGATGGTGGGGGGACTCCTACAATGAGCAGTTCTTC.

This clonotype showed up just a few times. The chain couples TRBV5-6 to TRBJ1-2, with TRBD1 matching 10 bases. The CDR3 length is 15 residues. CDR1 is SGHDT and CDR2 is YYEEEE in the germline V gene. J lost 2 bases, V lost 4 bases, and 5 bases had no gene match. This chain's CDR3 is CASSGRQGANYGYTF. As DNA, the CDR3 is TGTGCCAGCAGCGGAAGACAGGGGGCCAACTATGGCTACACCTTC.

This clonotype was seen a few times. The chain combines TRBV20-1 with TRBJ1-4, with D uncertain. Trimming shortened V by 7 bases and J by 4 bases, and 13 bases separated the two germline ends. Germline CDR1 is DFQATT and CDR2 is SNEGSKA (reference sequence). This CDR3 has 13 amino acids. DNA for the CDR3: TGCAGTGTTTCGGATGTCCTTAATGAAAAACTGTTTTTT. Amino acid sequence: CSVSDVLNEKLFF.

This clonotype was counted only a few times. This chain connects TRBV5-1 to TRBJ2-1; 7 bases are shared with TRBD1. V was clipped by 0 bases and J by 8 bases; unmatched bases: 8. This CDR3 is built from 15 residues. Germline V gene data show CDR1 as SGHRS and CDR2 as YFSETQ. The CDR3 loop reads CASSLVGGAGHEQFF. CDR3 coding DNA: TGCGCCAGCAGCTTGGTAGGGGGCGCGGGCCATGAGCAGTTCTTC.

This clonotype was detected only a few times. The chain couples TRBV24-1 to TRBJ2-1; the D gene is possibly TRBD1 (7 bases). The V gene's germline CDR1 is KGHDR and CDR2 SFDVKD. The CDR3 is 17 residues long. V lost 4 bases to trimming and J lost 5 bases, with 20 bases between them. CDR3 loop: CATSDPGGQLRHNEQFF. The CDR3 nucleotides are TGTGCCACCAGTGACCCCGGGGGACAGCTTCGACACAATGAGCAGTTCTTC.